This T cell receptor beta chain was documented in a study of T-cell memory formation after mild COVID-19. This clonotype was found a few times. TCRdb redid the calling of the 5' RACE reads with MiXCR, one entry per CDR3 protein. The sample consists of more than 400,000 distinct CDR3 sequences, 15% to 20% of them appearing once. The V gene end was trimmed by 6 bases and the J gene end by 2 bases; junction bases not matched to a gene: 4. The CDR3 length is 15 residues. The source material was PBMCs or a T cell subset sorted from them (not recorded which). The chain couples TRBV12-3 or TRBV12-4 to TRBJ1-2, with 12 bases lining up with TRBD1. The TCR comes from an adult woman who had mild COVID-19 (a few samples of this study predate the infection). Cell type and time point are not known. CDR3 nucleotide sequence: TGTGCCAGCAGCTGGGGACAGGGGGCAAACTATGGCTACACCTTC. This sequence encodes CASSWGQGANYGYTF.